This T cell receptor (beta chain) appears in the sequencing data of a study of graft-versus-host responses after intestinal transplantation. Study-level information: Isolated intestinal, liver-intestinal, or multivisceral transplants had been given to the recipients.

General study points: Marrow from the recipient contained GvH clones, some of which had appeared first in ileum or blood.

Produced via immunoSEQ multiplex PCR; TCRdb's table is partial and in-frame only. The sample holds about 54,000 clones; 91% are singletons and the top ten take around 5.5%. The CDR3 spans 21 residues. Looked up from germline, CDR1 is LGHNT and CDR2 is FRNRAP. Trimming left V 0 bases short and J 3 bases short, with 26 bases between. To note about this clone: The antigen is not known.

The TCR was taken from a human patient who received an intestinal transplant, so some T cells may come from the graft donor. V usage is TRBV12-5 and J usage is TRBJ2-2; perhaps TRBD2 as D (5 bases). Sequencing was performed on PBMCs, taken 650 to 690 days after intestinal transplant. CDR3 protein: CASGLVREDSTPTIHTGELFF. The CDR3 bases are TGTGCTAGTGGTTTGGTACGGGAAGACTCAACACCAACGATCCACACCGGGGAGCTGTTTTTT.